The rows below give T cell receptor beta chains drawn from one sample of a study of blood T cell repertoires in COVID-19. TCRdb's copy holds only in-frame clones and misses some; the assay was immunoSEQ multiplex PCR. The table shows approximately 350,000 clones, with 85% to 90% occurring only once. Source material: peripheral blood. These receptors came from a woman between 50 and 59 years old with COVID-19, enrolled during active disease. Each CDR3 is given with its conserved first and last residue. The D gene is left open where the match is weak. Clone size is not always given. Where it is, it says once, few, many or a class for expanded clones.

V: TRBV28; J: TRBJ1-1; D: -; size: -; CDR3: CASSLGAVTYTEAFF; DNA: TGTGCCAGCAGTTTAGGAGCGGTAACTTACACTGAAGCTTTCTTT
V: TRBV19; J: TRBJ1-2; D: TRBD1; size: -; CDR3: CASSIRGQGNYGYTF; DNA: TGTGCCAGTAGTATAAGGGGACAGGGGAACTATGGCTACACCTTC
V: TRBV9; J: TRBJ1-3; D: -; size: -; CDR3: CASSRDSPSGNTIYF; DNA: TGTGCCAGCAGCCGTGACAGCCCCTCTGGAAACACCATATATTTT
V: TRBV7-7; J: TRBJ2-1; D: -; size: -; CDR3: CASSKDYSSYNEQFF; DNA: TGTGCCAGCAGCAAGGACTACAGCTCCTACAATGAGCAGTTCTTC
V: TRBV5-1; J: TRBJ2-1; D: TRBD2; size: few; CDR3: CASSSGTSDNNEQFF; DNA: TGCGCCAGCAGCTCCGGGACTAGCGACAACAATGAGCAGTTCTTC
V: TRBV5-1; J: TRBJ2-3; D: TRBD1; size: -; CDR3: CASSLDRGFTDTQYF; DNA: TGCGCCAGCAGCTTGGACAGGGGTTTCACAGATACGCAGTATTTT
V: TRBV11-2; J: TRBJ1-1; D: -; size: few; CDR3: CASSLPREAFF; DNA: TGTGCCAGCAGCTTACCCCGGGAGGCTTTCTTT
V: TRBV12-3/TRBV12-4; J: TRBJ1-5; D: -; size: -; CDR3: CASSYAGYQPQHF; DNA: TGTGCCAGCAGCTACGCGGGGTATCAGCCCCAGCATTTT
V: TRBV5-1; J: TRBJ1-4; D: TRBD1; size: -; CDR3: CASSFGTANEKLFF; DNA: TGCGCCAGCAGCTTTGGGACAGCTAATGAAAAACTGTTTTTT
V: TRBV2; J: TRBJ1-5; D: TRBD1; size: -; CDR3: CASRTGTGIGQPQHF; DNA: TGTGCCAGCAGGACCGGGACAGGGATAGGTCAGCCCCAGCATTTT
V: TRBV10-1; J: TRBJ1-4; D: -; size: few; CDR3: CASSDETHEGKLFF; DNA: TGCGCCAGCAGTGACGAGACCCACGAGGGAAAACTGTTTTTT
V: TRBV2; J: TRBJ1-6; D: -; size: -; CDR3: CASSRNYNSPLHF; DNA: TGTGCCAGCAGTCGTAACTATAATTCACCCCTCCACTTT
V: TRBV27; J: TRBJ1-1; D: -; size: -; CDR3: CASSSHPAEAFF; DNA: TGTGCCAGCAGTTCCCATCCAGCTGAAGCTTTCTTT
V: TRBV10-3; J: TRBJ1-1; D: -; size: -; CDR3: CASQGNTEAFF; DNA: TGTGCCAGCCAGGGGAACACTGAAGCTTTCTTT
V: TRBV5-5; J: TRBJ2-1; D: -; size: -; CDR3: CASSLERDFRYNEQFF; DNA: TGTGCCAGCAGCTTGGAACGGGACTTTAGATACAATGAGCAGTTCTTC
V: TRBV3-1/TRBV3-2; J: TRBJ2-7; D: TRBD2; size: -; CDR3: CASSLRTSGRHEQYF; DNA: TGTGCCAGCAGCCTTCGGACTAGCGGGAGGCACGAGCAGTACTTC
V: TRBV6-5; J: TRBJ1-5; D: -; size: -; CDR3: CASSSRGSNQPQHF; DNA: TGTGCCAGCAGTTCCAGGGGTAGCAATCAGCCCCAGCATTTT
V: TRBV18; J: TRBJ2-7; D: TRBD2; size: few; CDR3: CASSPPTSRNYEQYF; DNA: TGTGCCAGCTCACCCCCGACTAGCCGGAACTACGAGCAGTACTTC
V: TRBV30; J: TRBJ1-2; D: -; size: -; CDR3: CASQSWTETNYGYTF; DNA: TGTGCCTCCCAGAGCTGGACAGAAACTAACTATGGCTACACCTTC
V: TRBV5-1; J: TRBJ2-5; D: -; size: -; CDR3: CATRNTGVGETQYF; DNA: TGCGCCACCCGCAATACGGGGGTAGGGGAGACCCAGTACTTC
V: TRBV7-9; J: TRBJ2-1; D: TRBD2; size: -; CDR3: CASSTQAGYNEQFF; DNA: TGTGCCAGCAGCACCCAAGCGGGGTACAATGAGCAGTTCTTC
V: TRBV9; J: TRBJ1-2; D: TRBD1; size: -; CDR3: CASSASAGTAYGYTF; DNA: TGTGCCAGCAGCGCCTCAGCCGGGACAGCCTATGGCTACACCTTC
V: TRBV4-1; J: TRBJ1-6; D: -; size: -; CDR3: CASSQDGQYNSPLHF; DNA: TGCGCCAGCAGCCAAGATGGGCAGTACAATTCACCCCTCCACTTT
V: TRBV5-4; J: TRBJ2-3; D: TRBD2; size: -; CDR3: CASSPRGREGRDTQYF; DNA: TGTGCCAGCAGCCCGCGTGGGCGGGAGGGAAGAGATACGCAGTATTTT
V: TRBV7-2; J: TRBJ2-1; D: -; size: -; CDR3: CASSITSNNEQFF; DNA: TGTGCCAGCAGCATTACTAGTAACAATGAGCAGTTCTTC
V: TRBV19; J: TRBJ2-5; D: TRBD2; size: -; CDR3: CASKGLAGGKETQYF; DNA: TGTGCCAGTAAGGGACTAGCGGGAGGAAAAGAGACCCAGTACTTC
V: TRBV11-2; J: TRBJ1-1; D: -; size: -; CDR3: CASSLNRDTEAFF; DNA: TGTGCCAGCAGCTTAAACAGGGACACTGAAGCTTTCTTT
V: TRBV7-8; J: TRBJ1-2; D: -; size: few; CDR3: CASSSTYRDYGYTF; DNA: TGTGCCAGCAGCTCGACTTACAGGGACTATGGCTACACCTTC
V: TRBV2; J: TRBJ1-2; D: -; size: -; CDR3: CATSKGHQYGYTF; DNA: TGTGCCACCTCCAAGGGGCACCAGTATGGCTACACCTTC
V: TRBV6-5; J: TRBJ2-5; D: TRBD2; size: -; CDR3: CASSYSGRAVKTQYF; DNA: TGTGCCAGCAGTTACAGCGGGAGGGCCGTAAAGACCCAGTACTTC
V: TRBV18; J: TRBJ1-1; D: -; size: -; CDR3: CASSLGQNTEAFF; DNA: TGTGCCAGCTCACTCGGACAAAACACTGAAGCTTTCTTT
V: TRBV30; J: TRBJ1-4; D: -; size: -; CDR3: CAWSYPGISGEKLFF; DNA: TGTGCCTGGAGTTACCCCGGGATCTCGGGGGAAAAACTGTTTTTT
V: TRBV20-1; J: TRBJ1-5; D: -; size: -; CDR3: CSASKQADQPQHF; DNA: TGCAGTGCTAGTAAACAGGCCGATCAGCCCCAGCATTTT
V: TRBV30; J: TRBJ1-2; D: TRBD1; size: -; CDR3: CAWKGAGVGYTF; DNA: TGTGCCTGGAAGGGGGCCGGGGTCGGCTACACCTTC
V: TRBV11-3; J: TRBJ1-1; D: -; size: -; CDR3: CASSLRDREAFF; DNA: TGTGCCAGCAGCTTGAGAGACAGGGAAGCTTTCTTT